This entry lists 32 T cell receptor beta chains sequenced from one sample in a study of technical replicates of blood from a few donors. This table comes from immunoSEQ multiplex PCR, and its TCRdb copy is limited to in-frame clones, with some not included. The profile shows around 80,000 clones, around 94% of them singletons. What was sequenced was T cells isolated from PBMCs. Receptors were obtained from a human donor in good health.

The chain recombines TRBV29-1 with TRBJ2-1, with D possibly being TRBD1 (6 bases). Per the germline V gene, CDR1 is SQVTM and CDR2 is ANQGSEA. With 2 bases removed from V and 7 bases from J, the gap between germline ends came to 15 bases. CDR3 length: 14 amino acids. In nucleotides, the CDR3 is TGCAGCGTTGAACCCCCTGGACAGCCAAATGAGCAGTTCTTC. Residues: CSVEPPGQPNEQFF.

The chain couples TRBV10-3 to TRBJ2-1, with 10 bases lining up with TRBD2. CDR1 is ENHRY and CDR2 is SYGVKD in the germline V gene. J gave up 0 bases and V 10 bases, and 3 bases lay outside the gene matches. The CDR3 length is 14 residues. DNA of the CDR3: TGTGCCACCGGACTAGCGGCCTCCTACAATGAGCAGTTCTTC. Translated, it gives CATGLAASYNEQFF.

This chain links TRBV19 with TRBJ2-5; 11 nucleotides line up with TRBD2. Germline V lookup: CDR1 LNHDA, CDR2 SQIVND (reference sequence). The J segment lost 4 bases and the V segment lost 1 base, leaving 5 bases of the junction unmatched. The CDR3 spans 16 residues. The CDR3 DNA reads as TGTGCCAGTAGTATAGGGAGTAGCGGGAGGGGAGAGACCCAGTACTTC. Its translation is CASSIGSSGRGETQYF.

This clone came up once. J is TRBJ1-3 and V is TRBV6-5; D call uncertain. This CDR3 contains 14 residues. V lost 4 bases, J lost 0 bases, and 7 bases lay in between. Germline CDR1 MNHEY, CDR2 SVGAGI. DNA of the CDR3: TGTGCCAGCAGTTCGTACAGCTCTGGAAACACCATATATTTT. This gives the protein CASSSYSSGNTIYF.

The J gene is TRBJ2-7, the V gene TRBV28, with TRBD2 identical over 8 bases. The CDR3 has 13 amino acids. CDR1 MDHEN and CDR2 SYDVKM come from the germline V gene. With 7 bases clipped from V and 3 bases from J, the junction kept 5 bases outside the gene matches. CDR3 region: CASKETSDYEQYF. Here the CDR3 DNA reads TGTGCCAGCAAAGAGACTAGCGACTACGAGCAGTACTTC. The complete variable domain, with remaining parts taken from reference TRBV28 and TRBJ2-7, reads DVKVTQSSRYLVKRTGEKVFLECVQDMDHENMFWYRQDPGLGLRLIYFSYDVKMKEKGDIPEGYSVSREKKERFSLILESASTNQTSMYLCASKETSDYEQYFGPGTRLTVT.

This clone was picked up a small number of times. The rearrangement uses TRBV18 and TRBJ1-1; 7 bases are a match to TRBD1. The length of the CDR3 is 15 residues. The V gene end was trimmed by 5 bases and the J gene end by 2 bases; junction bases not matched to a gene: 8. CDR1 is KGHSH, CDR2 LQKENI, per germline. The CDR3 loop reads CASSTDRASNTEAFF. The CDR3 nucleotides read TGTGCCAGCTCAACAGACAGGGCCTCTAACACTGAAGCTTTCTTT.

This clone turned up a few times. The chain is built from TRBV6-1 and TRBJ1-1, with D hard to call. The V gene's germline CDR1 is MNHNS and CDR2 SASEGT. The CDR3 has 13 amino acids. Trimming cost V 5 bases and J 0 bases, with 7 bases left between them. Here the CDR3 DNA reads TGTGCCAGCAGTCCCCTCCTGAACACTGAAGCTTTCTTT. This encodes CASSPLLNTEAFF.

CDR3 coding DNA: TGTGCCAGCAGCCGGAGCCCAGGGGGAGTGAACGAGCAGTACTTC. It codes for CASSRSPGGVNEQYF. This sequence joins TRBV11-3 and TRBJ2-7; 7 bases agree with TRBD1. The V and J ends lost 5 bases and 5 bases, in that order; junction bases with no gene match: 12. Germline loops: CDR1 SGHNT, CDR2 YENEEA. The CDR3 is made up of 15 amino acids.

This clone was detected once. This chain joins TRBV6-5 and TRBJ1-4; D remains ambiguous. CDR1 and CDR2 from the germline V gene are MNHEY and SVGAGI. This CDR3 is 14 amino acids long. The ends were cut back, 0 bases at V and 8 bases at J, with 10 bases in the middle. CDR3 loop: CASSYSAGREKLFF. CDR3 sequence (DNA): TGTGCCAGCAGTTACTCTGCGGGGAGGGAAAAACTGTTTTTT.

This chain joins TRBV19 and TRBJ2-5; tentatively, D is TRBD1 (5 bases). CDR1 LNHDA and CDR2 SQIVND come from the germline V gene (reference sequence). The CDR3 is made up of 13 amino acids. Trimming shortened V by 3 bases and J by 5 bases, and 10 bases separated the two germline ends. CDR3 sequence: CASSIAWGETQYF. The CDR3 coding sequence is TGTGCCAGTAGTATCGCATGGGGCGAGACCCAGTACTTC.

This chain joins TRBV9 and TRBJ2-2; 7 bases match TRBD2. This CDR3 is 16 amino acids long. Germline V CDR1 and CDR2: SGDLS, YYNGEE. The J segment lost 3 bases and the V segment lost 3 bases, leaving 8 bases of the junction unmatched. CDR3 in amino acids: CASSERTSPYTGELFF. CDR3 bases: TGTGCCAGCAGCGAGAGGACTAGTCCATACACCGGGGAGCTGTTTTTT.

The chain has TRBV6-5 and TRBJ1-3; 7 bases line up with TRBD1. This CDR3 region has 14 residues. Germline V gene data show CDR1 as MNHEY and CDR2 as SVGAGI. The J segment lost 5 bases and the V segment lost 2 bases, leaving 3 bases of the junction unmatched. CDR3: CASSYGDSRNTIYF. The CDR3 DNA follows: TGTGCCAGCAGTTACGGGGACAGTCGAAACACCATATATTTT.

The rearrangement joins TRBV7-8 to TRBJ1-2; D might be TRBD1 (5 bases). The CDR3 totals 13 residues. Germline CDR1 and CDR2: SGHVS and FQNEAQ. Trimming removed 5 bases at V and 0 bases at J, with 7 bases between. CDR3 bases: TGTGCCAGCAGCGCGACAGCTAACTATGGCTACACCTTC. It specifies CASSATANYGYTF.

J is TRBJ1-1 and V is TRBV28, with D uncertain. Germline-derived CDR1 and CDR2 are MDHEN and SYDVKM. The ends were cut back, 6 bases at V and 0 bases at J, with 11 bases in the middle. This CDR3 has 14 residues. CDR3 DNA sequence: TGTGCCAGCAGCCGCTCAAGCTTGAACACTGAAGCTTTCTTT. Amino acid sequence: CASSRSSLNTEAFF.

The table lists this clone with a count of one. Written as DNA, the CDR3 is TGTGCCAGCAGTTGGCGGGATATCGGGGACGAGCAGTACTTC. It yields the protein CASSWRDIGDEQYF. The gene calls are TRBV6-5 and TRBJ2-7, with D maybe TRBD2 (6 bases). CDR1 and CDR2 from the germline V gene are MNHEY and SVGAGI. This CDR3 contains 14 residues. Trimming shortened V by 4 bases and J by 5 bases, and 15 bases separated the two germline ends.

V and J are TRBV5-1 and TRBJ2-7; a possible D gene is TRBD2 (5 bases). The V end was cut by 5 bases, the J end by 3 bases, with 18 bases between. Germline CDR1 reads SGHRS; CDR2 reads YFSETQ. This CDR3 has 15 amino acids. The CDR3 loop is CASREGLVGVYEQYF. The CDR3 DNA follows: TGCGCCAGCAGGGAAGGACTGGTAGGAGTCTACGAGCAGTACTTC.

This clone has just one count. The chain combines TRBV6-6 with TRBJ2-5, with D maybe TRBD2 (6 bases). Per germline, CDR1 MNHNY and CDR2 SVGAGI (reference sequence). The V end was cut by 6 bases, the J end by 5 bases, with 7 bases between. This CDR3 has 11 residues. CDR3 DNA sequence: TGTGCCAGCAGCGGGAGTGAGACCCAGTACTTC. Its translation is CASSGSETQYF.

This chain joins TRBV27 and TRBJ2-2; D perhaps matches TRBD1 (6 bases). The CDR3 runs to 14 residues. Trimming left V 3 bases short and J 7 bases short, with 12 bases between. Looked up from germline, CDR1 is MNHEY and CDR2 is SMNVEV (reference sequence). The CDR3 DNA follows: TGTGCCAGCAGTTTGCTCAGGGGTAGCGGGGAGCTGTTTTTT. This gives the protein CASSLLRGSGELFF.

This clone was observed a few times. This chain links TRBV18 with TRBJ1-2, with a tentative D call TRBD1 (6 bases). The germline V and J ends were trimmed by 2 bases and 9 bases, with 13 bases remaining between them. Germline V gene data show CDR1 as KGHSH and CDR2 as LQKENI. The CDR3 contains 13 residues. CDR3 coding DNA: TGTGCCAGCTCACCAGCACAGGGCAGGAGCTACACCTTC. Amino acids: CASSPAQGRSYTF.

This chain joins TRBV30 and TRBJ2-5, with D maybe TRBD1 (6 bases). The CDR3 has 14 residues. CDR1 is GTSNPN, CDR2 SVGIG, per germline (reference sequence). V gave up 0 bases and J gave up 2 bases, with 10 bases separating them. The CDR3 here is CAWSVDSWQETQYF. The CDR3 DNA is TGTGCCTGGAGTGTGGACAGTTGGCAAGAGACCCAGTACTTC.

This chain connects TRBV29-1 to TRBJ1-1, with TRBD1 matching 8 bases. CDR1 SQVTM and CDR2 ANQGSEA come from the germline V gene. The CDR3 has 13 residues. The J segment lost 5 bases and the V segment lost 5 bases, leaving 7 bases of the junction unmatched. The chain's CDR3 is CSVHTTGATEAFF. The CDR3 region has the DNA TGCAGCGTTCACACGACAGGGGCGACTGAAGCTTTCTTT.

V and J are TRBV11-2 and TRBJ1-1; the D is unclear. The CDR3 length is 14 residues. Trimming took 1 base from V and 3 from J, leaving 9 bases between them. Looked up from germline, CDR1 is SGHAT and CDR2 is FQNNGV. CDR3 amino acids: CASSLGRWDTEAFF. In DNA, the CDR3 is TGTGCCAGCAGCTTAGGGAGGTGGGACACTGAAGCTTTCTTT.

This clone was recorded once. The V gene is TRBV27, the J gene TRBJ2-3, with 7 bases fitting TRBD1. The CDR3 sequence is 13 residues long. The V and J ends lost 4 bases and 6 bases, in that order; junction bases with no gene match: 4. The germline gives CDR1 MNHEY, CDR2 SMNVEV (reference sequence). CDR3 protein: CASSYDRVDTQYF. CDR3 sequence (DNA): TGTGCCAGCAGTTACGACAGGGTGGATACGCAGTATTTT.

The CDR3: CASSFDTGGAQPQHF. CDR3 coding DNA: TGCGCCAGCAGCTTTGATACAGGGGGCGCTCAGCCCCAGCATTTT. V and J are TRBV5-1 and TRBJ1-5; TRBD1 agrees at 9 bases. The germline CDR1 and CDR2 sequences are SGHRS and YFSETQ. V lost 2 bases, J lost 6 bases, and 6 bases stayed unmatched. The CDR3 extends over 15 amino acids.

This clone was detected only once. V is TRBV30 and J is TRBJ2-3, with 12 positions matching TRBD2. The CDR3 has 16 residues. Looked up from germline, CDR1 is GTSNPN and CDR2 is SVGIG (reference sequence). V lost 3 bases, J lost 2 bases, and 6 bases stayed unmatched. DNA for the CDR3: TGTGCCTGGAGCGAGGGACTAGCGGGTTTCACAGATACGCAGTATTTT. This sequence encodes CAWSEGLAGFTDTQYF.

This rearrangement joins TRBV18 to TRBJ2-1; 10 nucleotides align to TRBD2. Trimming cost V 3 bases and J 5 bases; bases outside gene matches: 4. CDR3 size: 15 residues. Germline V gene data show CDR1 as KGHSH and CDR2 as LQKENI. The CDR3 region has the DNA TGTGCCAGCTCACCGCTAGCGGGAGCGGACAATGAGCAGTTCTTC. Encoded protein: CASSPLAGADNEQFF. The full variable domain, completed using reference TRBV18 and TRBJ2-1, is NAGVMQNPRHLVRRRGQEARLRCSPMKGHSHVYWYRQLPEEGLKFMVYLQKENIIDESGMPKERFSAEFPKEGPSILRIQQVVRGDSAAYFCASSPLAGADNEQFFGPGTRLTVL.

The CDR3 coding sequence is TGTGCCAGTAGTATTGGCGAGGGCCGGCTGGGTGAAGCTTTCTTT. Protein: CASSIGEGRLGEAFF. This rearrangement joins TRBV19 to TRBJ1-1; D remains unclear. This CDR3 contains 15 residues. Germline CDR1 and CDR2: LNHDA and SQIVND (reference sequence). V was shortened by 3 bases and J by 7 bases, with 18 bases between the two germline ends. The variable domain in full, with the rest retrieved from reference TRBV19 and TRBJ1-1, is DGGITQSPKYLFRKEGQNVTLSCEQNLNHDAMYWYRQDPGQGLRLIYYSQIVNDFQKGDIAEGYSVSREKKESFPLTVTSAQKNPTAFYLCASSIGEGRLGEAFFGQGTRLTVV.

V usage is TRBV6-5 and J usage is TRBJ1-1, with D unresolved. Germline CDR1 is MNHEY and CDR2 is SVGAGI. The length of the CDR3 is 14 residues. Trimming stripped 0 bases from V and 5 bases from J, with 10 bases between. In DNA form, the CDR3 reads TGTGCCAGCAGTTACTCTACGGTCGGGACTGAAGCTTTCTTT. Its protein is CASSYSTVGTEAFF.

The genes are TRBV4-1 and TRBJ2-5, with TRBD2 as a possible D gene (6 bases). V shed 1 base and J shed 7 bases, with 16 bases lying between them. The germline CDR1 and CDR2 sequences are MGHRA and YSYEKL. This CDR3 is 15 amino acids long. CDR3 residues: CASSQVEGRERTQYF. The CDR3 coding sequence is TGCGCCAGCAGCCAAGTAGAAGGGCGGGAAAGGACCCAGTACTTC.

This chain uses TRBV19 with TRBJ2-2; 7 bases agree with TRBD1. V gave up 7 bases and J gave up 2 bases; unmatched junction bases: 10. From germline, CDR1 is LNHDA and CDR2 SQIVND (reference sequence). This CDR3 has 16 residues. The CDR3 DNA sequence: TGTGCCAGTATTAAACCGGGACAGCTAAACACCGGGGAGCTGTTTTTT. Its translation is CASIKPGQLNTGELFF.

The J gene is TRBJ2-7, the V gene TRBV7-8; D ambiguous. Between the trimmed V and J ends, which lost 5 bases and 3 bases, there was a span of 14 bases. This CDR3 region has 14 residues. The germline CDR1 and CDR2 sequences are SGHVS and FQNEAQ. The CDR3 DNA reads as TGTGCCAGCAGCCCAAGACTTTTCCTCTACGAGCAGTACTTC. This encodes CASSPRLFLYEQYF. Drawing the rest from reference TRBV7-8 and TRBJ2-7, the complete variable domain is GAGVSQSPRYKVAKRGQDVALRCDPISGHVSLFWYQQALGQGPEFLTYFQNEAQLDKSGLPSDRFFAERPEGSVSTLKIQRTQQEDSAVYLCASSPRLFLYEQYFGPGTRLTVT.

The rearrangement links TRBV25-1 to TRBJ1-4; D remains ambiguous. V was pared by 8 bases and J by 14 bases, with 12 bases between. From germline, CDR1 is MGHDK and CDR2 SYGVNS. CDR3 length: 10 residues. The CDR3 loop is CASADYRLFF. In nucleotides, the CDR3 is TGTGCCAGCGCAGACTATCGGCTGTTTTTT.